These 29 T cell receptor beta chains were all obtained from the same sample, sequenced in a study of blood T cell repertoires in COVID-19. The table came from immunoSEQ multiplex PCR; TCRdb's copy has only in-frame clones and leaves some out. This repertoire shows around 130,000 clones, under 95% found once; its top ten account for around 3.8%. Material for sequencing was peripheral blood. Receptors were obtained from a man in his fifties with active COVID-19.

CDR3 residues: CASSATGVLGELFF. In DNA, the CDR3 is TGTGCCAGCAGCGCCACAGGGGTCTTGGGGGAGCTGTTTTTT. The chain employs TRBV9 and TRBJ2-2; 7 nucleotides match TRBD1. CDR3 size: 14 residues. CDR1 SGDLS and CDR2 YYNGEE come from the germline V gene. Losses at the gene ends were 3 bases for V and 8 bases for J; bases not matched to a gene: 7.

This clone has just one count. The chain uses TRBV5-1 and TRBJ1-4, with D possibly matching TRBD1 (5 bases). V was trimmed by 3 bases and J by 8 bases, leaving 14 bases between them. CDR3 size: 14 residues. Germline V gives CDR1 SGHRS, CDR2 YFSETQ. The CDR3: CASSSEGSGEKLFF. Here the CDR3 DNA reads TGCGCCAGCAGCTCGGAGGGGAGTGGCGAAAAACTGTTTTTT.

This chain uses TRBV12-5 with TRBJ1-5; TRBD1 aligns across 7 bases. V shed 5 bases, J shed 7 bases, and the junction held 8 bases outside the gene matches. Germline CDR1 and CDR2: LGHNT and FRNRAP. This CDR3 has 14 amino acids. CDR3: CASGLQGSGQPQHF. The CDR3 DNA sequence: TGTGCTAGTGGTCTACAGGGGAGCGGACAGCCCCAGCATTTT.

The rearrangement uses TRBV6-5 and TRBJ1-2, with D possibly matching TRBD1 (6 bases). Between the trimmed V and J ends, which lost 5 bases and 6 bases, there was a span of 16 bases. The CDR3 is made up of 14 amino acids. The V gene's germline CDR1 is MNHEY and CDR2 SVGAGI. CDR3 DNA sequence: TGTGCCAGCAGTATCCAACCAAGGGACAATGGCTACACCTTC. Translating it yields CASSIQPRDNGYTF.

The rearrangement links TRBV18 to TRBJ2-7, with 9 bases lining up with TRBD1. The CDR3 is made up of 16 amino acids. V dropped 3 bases and J dropped 3; count of bases not matched to a gene: 9. Germline V lookup: CDR1 KGHSH, CDR2 LQKENI. Written as DNA, the CDR3 is TGTGCCAGCTCACCTGCACAGGGGGCCGCGTTCTACGAGCAGTACGTC. It specifies CASSPAQGAAFYEQYV.

The chain uses TRBV19 and TRBJ1-5; 7 nucleotides agree with TRBD1. This CDR3 contains 15 residues. CDR1 LNHDA and CDR2 SQIVND come from the germline V gene (reference sequence). Trimming removed 4 bases from V and 9 bases from J; junction bases left unmatched: 12. This chain's CDR3 is CASSTGQTLTGPQHF. The CDR3 region has the DNA TGTGCCAGTAGTACGGGACAGACGTTAACCGGGCCCCAGCATTTT.

J is TRBJ2-1 and V is TRBV2; TRBD2 agrees at 8 bases. The CDR3 has 16 amino acids. CDR1 is SNHLY, CDR2 FYNNEI, per germline. Trimming cost V 6 bases and J 0 bases; bases outside gene matches: 7. The CDR3 reads CASSLQGLGSYNEQFF. The CDR3 nucleotides read TGTGCCAGCAGCCTCCAGGGACTAGGCTCCTACAATGAGCAGTTCTTC.

J is TRBJ2-3 and V is TRBV4-2; D is possibly TRBD2 (6 bases). This CDR3 has 14 residues. Trimming removed 4 bases from V and 2 bases from J, with 10 bases in between. The germline V gene has CDR1 LGHNA and CDR2 YNFKEQ. The CDR3 here is CASSRTTATDTQYF. CDR3 sequence (DNA): TGTGCCAGCAGCCGGACTACAGCCACAGATACGCAGTATTTT.

The chain recombines TRBV9 with TRBJ2-1; 10 bases align to TRBD1. This CDR3 is 16 amino acids long. Looked up from germline, CDR1 is SGDLS and CDR2 is YYNGEE. The J segment lost 3 bases and the V segment lost 3 bases, leaving 6 bases of the junction unmatched. Here the CDR3 reads CASSGTGGDDYNEQFF. The CDR3 DNA follows: TGTGCCAGCAGCGGGACAGGGGGGGACGACTACAATGAGCAGTTCTTC.

The rearrangement joins TRBV7-9 to TRBJ2-1; 10 positions match TRBD1. This CDR3 contains 13 residues. The germline CDR1 and CDR2 sequences are SEHNR and FQNEAQ (reference sequence). The trim removed 4 bases at V and 10 bases at J, leaving 4 bases unmatched. CDR3: CASSWDRGREQFF. DNA of the CDR3: TGTGCCAGCAGCTGGGACAGGGGAAGGGAGCAGTTCTTC.

This chain joins TRBV2 and TRBJ1-5; a possible D gene is TRBD1 (5 bases). Trimming shortened V by 6 bases and J by 3 bases, and 6 bases separated the two germline ends. Germline V lookup: CDR1 SNHLY, CDR2 FYNNEI. The CDR3 runs to 12 residues. The CDR3 region is CASRDTNQPQHF. The CDR3 DNA reads TGTGCCAGCAGGGACACCAATCAGCCCCAGCATTTT.

The chain is built from TRBV11-2 and TRBJ2-7; TRBD1 matches 8 bases. The ends lost 5 bases at V and 5 bases at J; junction bases unmatched: 8. The CDR3 loop spans 14 amino acids. CDR1 SGHAT and CDR2 FQNNGV come from the germline V gene. For the CDR3, the DNA is TGTGCCAGCAGCCCTGACAGGGGTGGCGACGAGCAGTACTTC. Encoded protein: CASSPDRGGDEQYF.

This rearrangement joins TRBV5-6 to TRBJ2-3, with 8 bases aligning to TRBD2. The length of the CDR3 is 17 residues. The germline CDR1 and CDR2 sequences are SGHDT and YYEEEE. Trimming removed 2 bases from V and 6 bases from J; junction bases left unmatched: 14. CDR3 amino acids: CASSFKGGGRVADTQYF. CDR3 sequence (DNA): TGTGCCAGCAGCTTTAAAGGCGGGGGGAGGGTAGCCGATACGCAGTATTTT. Complete variable domain (other parts from reference TRBV5-6 and TRBJ2-3): DAGVTQSPTHLIKTRGQQVTLRCSPKSGHDTVSWYQQALGQGPQFIFQYYEEEERQRGNFPDRFSGHQFPNYSSELNVNALLLGDSALYLCASSFKGGGRVADTQYFGPGTRLTVL.

This rearrangement joins TRBV18 to TRBJ1-3, with 10 bases matching TRBD1. The CDR3 loop spans 17 amino acids. Per the germline V gene, CDR1 is KGHSH and CDR2 is LQKENI. Trimming took 3 bases from V and 2 from J; bases not matched to a gene: 7. The CDR3: CASSPSRQGATGNTIYF. The CDR3 DNA reads as TGTGCCAGCTCACCGTCCAGACAGGGGGCAACTGGAAACACCATATATTTT.

This clone was seen just once. The chain links TRBV19 to TRBJ2-3; possible D gene TRBD2, 5 bases. The CDR3 has 13 amino acids. The V end was cut by 2 bases, the J end by 7 bases, with 10 bases between. Germline lookup yields CDR1 LNHDA and CDR2 SQIVND (reference sequence). The CDR3 coding sequence is TGTGCCAGTAGTATATCGGACGGGAATACGCAGTATTTT. Translating gives CASSISDGNTQYF.

The V call is TRBV5-1, the J call TRBJ2-5; TRBD1 matches at 11 bases. Germline trimming cut 3 bases from V and 3 bases from J; bases unmatched to any gene: 7. Germline V lookup: CDR1 SGHRS, CDR2 YFSETQ. This CDR3 region has 16 residues. The CDR3 sequence: CASSWTGGLAEETQYF. CDR3 in DNA: TGCGCCAGCAGCTGGACAGGGGGCCTTGCTGAAGAGACCCAGTACTTC. Together with reference TRBV5-1 and TRBJ2-5, the CDR3 gives the full variable domain: KAGVTQTPRYLIKTRGQQVTLSCSPISGHRSVSWYQQTPGQGLQFLFEYFSETQRNKGNFPGRFSGRQFSNSRSEMNVSTLELGDSALYLCASSWTGGLAEETQYFGPGTRLLVL.

The chain is built from TRBV5-1 and TRBJ2-5, with D possibly being TRBD1 (6 bases). V lost 4 bases to trimming and J lost 3 bases, with 16 bases between them. The CDR3 runs to 15 residues. CDR1 is SGHRS, CDR2 YFSETQ, per germline. The CDR3 region is CASSPRAPGEETQYF. CDR3 coding DNA: TGCGCCAGCAGCCCTAGGGCCCCAGGGGAAGAGACCCAGTACTTC.

This clone has just one count. This rearrangement joins TRBV3-1 (or the pseudogene TRBV3-2) to TRBJ1-1, with 7 bases fitting TRBD1. V lost 4 bases and J lost 1; bases outside the gene matches: 3. The CDR3 has 14 amino acids. CDR1 is LGHDT, CDR2 YNNKEL, per germline (reference sequence). The CDR3 loop reads CASSPRTGNTEAFF. Here the CDR3 DNA reads TGTGCCAGCAGCCCGAGGACAGGGAACACTGAAGCTTTCTTT.

The chain uses TRBV7-9 and TRBJ1-3; maybe TRBD1 (6 bases). The CDR3 sequence is 15 residues long. V shed 3 bases and J shed 3 bases, with 12 bases lying between them. Looked up from germline, CDR1 is SEHNR and CDR2 is FQNEAQ (reference sequence). This CDR3 is CASSFGQTLGNTIYF. Here the CDR3 DNA reads TGTGCCAGCAGCTTCGGACAGACTCTTGGAAACACCATATATTTT.

The chain recombines TRBV7-3 with TRBJ1-1; the D gene is possibly TRBD1 (6 bases). The germline V gene has CDR1 SGHTA and CDR2 FQGTGA. The V gene lost 2 bases and the J gene lost 1 base, with 11 bases spanning the gap. The CDR3 totals 15 residues. In nucleotides, the CDR3 is TGTGCCAGCAGCTTAGTAGGGGGGGCGAACACTGAAGCTTTCTTT. Protein: CASSLVGGANTEAFF.

The rearrangement joins TRBV5-1 to TRBJ1-1, with 8 bases fitting TRBD1. In germline, CDR1 is SGHRS, CDR2 YFSETQ. This CDR3 is 13 amino acids long. V shed 3 bases and J 7 bases; nucleotides not matched to a gene: 5. CDR3 DNA: TGCGCCAGCAGCTACTACGGACAGGGTGAAGCTTTCTTT. It codes for CASSYYGQGEAFF.

This chain joins TRBV6-6 and TRBJ1-5; 8 bases line up with TRBD1. Per germline, CDR1 MNHNY and CDR2 SVGAGI (reference sequence). The junction had 6 bases not matched to a gene; V was cut back by 6 bases and J by 2 bases. The CDR3 has 15 amino acids. DNA of the CDR3: TGTGCCAGCAGGCCGACAGGGGAAGGCAATCAGCCCCAGCATTTT. Amino acid sequence: CASRPTGEGNQPQHF.

This chain connects TRBV29-1 to TRBJ2-5, with TRBD2 matching 7 bases. CDR1 and CDR2 (germline): SQVTM, ANQGSEA. The CDR3 sequence is 14 residues long. V shed 6 bases and J 5 bases; nucleotides not matched to a gene: 12. CDR3 region: CSVPRGGVGETQYF. The CDR3 bases are TGCAGCGTCCCAAGGGGAGGGGTAGGGGAGACCCAGTACTTC.

The CDR3 is CASSPNRGQGNEQFF. In DNA form, the CDR3 reads TGTGCCAGCTCACCAAACAGGGGGCAGGGGAATGAGCAGTTCTTC. The chain joins TRBV18 to TRBJ2-1; 9 bases align to TRBD1. The CDR3 has 15 amino acids. Trimming cost V 2 bases and J 7 bases; bases outside gene matches: 6. Germline values: CDR1 KGHSH, CDR2 LQKENI.

The V and J genes are TRBV7-2 and TRBJ2-2, with D possibly being TRBD2 (6 bases). V lost 5 bases, J lost 5 bases, and 15 bases lay in between. Germline V gene lookup returns CDR1 SGHTA and CDR2 FQGNSA. The CDR3 runs 15 residues. In nucleotides, the CDR3 is TGTGCCAGCAGCCCCGTGAGGGCGGGGACCGGGGAGCTGTTTTTT. Encoded protein: CASSPVRAGTGELFF.

Details on this clone: This specimen includes other DNA sequences encoding the same CDR3. V is TRBV2 and J is TRBJ2-3, with a tentative D call TRBD2 (5 bases). The germline V gene encodes CDR1 SNHLY and CDR2 FYNNEI. The CDR3 contains 13 residues. V was pared by 4 bases and J by 3 bases, with 8 bases between. The CDR3 protein is CASSGRGTDTQYF. The CDR3, as DNA: TGTGCCAGCAGTGGTCGCGGGACAGATACGCAGTATTTT.

The CDR3 DNA reads as TGTGCCAGTACACGGGGGGAAGGCTCCTACAATGAGCAGTTCTTC. Its protein product is CASTRGEGSYNEQFF. The chain recombines TRBV19 with TRBJ2-1; TRBD2 agrees at 7 bases. The CDR3 spans 15 residues. Looked up from germline, CDR1 is LNHDA and CDR2 is SQIVND (reference sequence). V gave up 7 bases and J gave up 0 bases; unmatched junction bases: 6.

Only a few counts were recorded for this clone. V usage is TRBV9 and J usage is TRBJ1-1; D unclear. Trimming took off 0 bases at V and 0 bases at J, with 6 bases between the two ends. Germline V gene lookup returns CDR1 SGDLS and CDR2 YYNGEE. The CDR3 loop spans 14 amino acids. The CDR3 DNA reads as TGTGCCAGCAGCGTAGGGCAGTTGAACACTGAAGCTTTCTTT. It yields the protein CASSVGQLNTEAFF.

The rearrangement uses TRBV29-1 and TRBJ1-1; D gene unclear. The CDR3 has 11 residues. The V and J ends lost 5 bases and 2 bases respectively, with 6 bases between them. Germline V CDR1 and CDR2: SQVTM, ANQGSEA. CDR3 in DNA: TGCAGCGTTATAGATAACACTGAAGCTTTCTTT. Its translation: CSVIDNTEAFF.